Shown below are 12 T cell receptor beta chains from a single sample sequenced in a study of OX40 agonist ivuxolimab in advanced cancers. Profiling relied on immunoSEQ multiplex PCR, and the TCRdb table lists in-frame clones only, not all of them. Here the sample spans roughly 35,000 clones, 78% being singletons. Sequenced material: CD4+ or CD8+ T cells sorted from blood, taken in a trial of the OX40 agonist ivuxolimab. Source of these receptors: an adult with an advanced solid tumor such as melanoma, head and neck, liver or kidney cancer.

CDR3: CAISNQGGKGVTEAFF. CDR3 bases: TGTGCCATCAGTAACCAGGGGGGTAAAGGGGTGACTGAAGCTTTCTTT. The rearrangement links TRBV10-3 to TRBJ1-1, with 7 bases fitting TRBD1. The germline V gene encodes CDR1 ENHRY and CDR2 SYGVKD. This CDR3 has 16 residues. The junction had 14 bases not matched to a gene; V was cut back by 5 bases and J by 5 bases.

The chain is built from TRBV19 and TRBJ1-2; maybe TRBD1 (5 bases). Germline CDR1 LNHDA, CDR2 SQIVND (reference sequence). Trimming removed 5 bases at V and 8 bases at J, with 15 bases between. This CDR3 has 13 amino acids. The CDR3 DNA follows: TGTGCCAGTAGTGTCGGGACGGCGGGCGGCTACACCTTC. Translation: CASSVGTAGGYTF.

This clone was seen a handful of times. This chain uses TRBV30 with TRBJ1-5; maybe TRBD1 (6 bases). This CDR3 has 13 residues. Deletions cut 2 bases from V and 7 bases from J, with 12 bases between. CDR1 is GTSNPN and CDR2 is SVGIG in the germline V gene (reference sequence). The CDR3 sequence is CAWSTGPRQPQHF. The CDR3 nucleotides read TGTGCCTGGAGTACAGGGCCGAGGCAGCCCCAGCATTTT.

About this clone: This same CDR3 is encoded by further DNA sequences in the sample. The CDR3 nucleotides read TGTGCCTGGAGTGTCCAGGGCAATCAGCCCCAGCATTTT. Protein sequence: CAWSVQGNQPQHF. The chain joins TRBV30 to TRBJ1-5; D gene unclear. Trimming shortened V by 0 bases and J by 2 bases, and 5 bases separated the two germline ends. Germline V lookup: CDR1 GTSNPN, CDR2 SVGIG (reference sequence). The CDR3 loop spans 13 amino acids.

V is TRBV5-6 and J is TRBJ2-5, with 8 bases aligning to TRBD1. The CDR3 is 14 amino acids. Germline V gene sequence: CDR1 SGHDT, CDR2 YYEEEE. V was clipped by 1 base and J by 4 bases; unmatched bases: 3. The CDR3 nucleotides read TGTGCCAGCAGCTTGCAGGGGGCCGGAGAGACCCAGTACTTC. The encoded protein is CASSLQGAGETQYF.

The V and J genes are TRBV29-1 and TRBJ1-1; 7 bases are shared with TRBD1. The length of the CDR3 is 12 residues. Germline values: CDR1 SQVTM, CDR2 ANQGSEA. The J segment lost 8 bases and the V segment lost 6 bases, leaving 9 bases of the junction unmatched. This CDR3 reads CSVTRTGREAFF. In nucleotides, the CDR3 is TGCAGCGTGACTCGGACAGGAAGGGAAGCTTTCTTT.

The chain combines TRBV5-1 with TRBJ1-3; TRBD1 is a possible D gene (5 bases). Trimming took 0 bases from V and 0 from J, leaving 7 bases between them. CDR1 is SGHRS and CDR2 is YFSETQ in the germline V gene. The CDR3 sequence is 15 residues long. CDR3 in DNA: TGCGCCAGCAGCTTGGGGGACCTCTCTGGAAACACCATATATTTT. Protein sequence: CASSLGDLSGNTIYF.

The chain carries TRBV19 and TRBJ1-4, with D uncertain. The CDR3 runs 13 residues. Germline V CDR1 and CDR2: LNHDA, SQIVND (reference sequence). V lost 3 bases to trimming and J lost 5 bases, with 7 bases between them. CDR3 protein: CASSMDLNEKLFF. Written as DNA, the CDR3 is TGTGCCAGTAGTATGGATTTAAATGAAAAACTGTTTTTT.

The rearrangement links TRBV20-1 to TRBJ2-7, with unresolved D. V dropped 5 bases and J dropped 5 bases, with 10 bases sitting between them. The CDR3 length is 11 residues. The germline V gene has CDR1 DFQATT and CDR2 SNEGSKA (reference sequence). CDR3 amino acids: CSAVVSHEQYF. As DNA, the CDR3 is TGCAGTGCTGTGGTTTCCCACGAGCAGTACTTC.

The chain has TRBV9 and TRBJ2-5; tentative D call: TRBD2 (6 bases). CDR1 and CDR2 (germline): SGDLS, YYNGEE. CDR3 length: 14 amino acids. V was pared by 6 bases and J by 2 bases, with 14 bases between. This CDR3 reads CASNLGGPQETQYF. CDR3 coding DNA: TGTGCCAGCAACCTCGGGGGACCTCAAGAGACCCAGTACTTC.

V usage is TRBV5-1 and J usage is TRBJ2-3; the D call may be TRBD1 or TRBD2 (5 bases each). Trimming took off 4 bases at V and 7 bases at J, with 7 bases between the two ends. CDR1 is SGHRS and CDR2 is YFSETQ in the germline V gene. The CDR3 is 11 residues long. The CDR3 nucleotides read TGCGCCAGCAGCGAGGGGAATACGCAGTATTTT. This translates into CASSEGNTQYF.

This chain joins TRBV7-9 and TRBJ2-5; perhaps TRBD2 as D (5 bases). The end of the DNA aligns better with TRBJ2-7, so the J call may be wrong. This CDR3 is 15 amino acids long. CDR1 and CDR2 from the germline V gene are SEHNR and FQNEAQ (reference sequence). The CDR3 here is CASSSTLRLADEQYF. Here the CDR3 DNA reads TGTGCCAGCAGCTCTACCCTCCGGCTAGCCGACGAGCAGTACTTC.